The following is a T cell receptor (beta chain) sequence with its context. The antigen is unknown. Other DNA sequences in the same sample also yield this CDR3. Germline CDR1 reads LNHDA; CDR2 reads SQIVND (reference sequence). The CDR3 runs 13 residues. The V gene end was trimmed by 8 bases and the J gene end by 2 bases; junction bases not matched to a gene: 1. This record belongs to a study of cytomegalovirus exposure and HLA in healthy donors. Study outcomes and limitations: 87-base-pair reads could not separate some V segments, including TRBV6-2 and TRBV6-3. According to the study, roughly 160 TCR beta chains were cytomegalovirus-associated.

In the PCR, 60 Vbeta and 13 Jbeta primers were used. Measured with immunoSEQ multiplex PCR; TCRdb has only the in-frame clones, and not every one. The repertoire holds hundreds of thousands of clones, with 60% to 80% as singletons. The material sequenced was PBMCs. The receptor was isolated from a male donor in good health and CMV-seronegative. The V and J genes are TRBV19 and TRBJ1-2, with TRBD1 matching 11 bases. CDR3 amino acids: CASGDRGNYGYTF. The CDR3 region has the DNA TGTGCCAGTGGGGACAGGGGGAACTATGGCTACACCTTC.